The clone carrying this T cell receptor (beta chain) showed up just a few times. This record comes from a study of identical twins. TCRdb itself ran the 5' RACE reads through MiXCR, one entry per CDR3 protein. The sample carries approximately 700,000 distinct CDR3 sequences, less than 7% recorded once. This receptor was obtained from a man aged 18 to 30 in good health. The specimen was naive T cells sorted from blood.

The CDR3 nucleotides are TGTGCCAGCGGCGTTAGTAGCTCCTACAATGAGCAGTTCTTC. Protein: CASGVSSSYNEQFF. The chain has TRBV6-2 or TRBV6-3 and TRBJ2-1; D ambiguous. The V end lost 8 bases, the J end lost 0 bases, and 11 bases lay between the germline ends. CDR3 length equals 14 residues. In germline, CDR1 is MNHEY, CDR2 SVGEGT.